Listed below are T cell receptor beta chains from one sample, sequenced in a study of beta chain features in type 1 diabetes. Using immunoSEQ multiplex PCR, the repertoire was profiled, and TCRdb retains in-frame clones only, with some absent. This table has a few hundred thousand clones, approximately 13% appearing once. Sequenced: naive CD4+ T cells from blood. The receptors come from a woman between 18 and 29 years old with type 1 diabetes. Both conserved end residues are part of each CDR3. Size is omitted from some rows. Given values are once, few, many or a class for expanded clones.

v_call clone_size cdr3_aa
TRBV7-6 - CASSLRGFGSYNEQFF
TRBV4-1 - CASSQGRGTTYNEQFF
TRBV29-1 - CSVEALLTGGNTEAFF
TRBV19 few CASSMERAHTDTQYF
TRBV5-6 - CASSPSGDTQYF
TRBV20-1 - CSAHRTTEAFF
TRBV27 - CASSPSGTSGHGETQYF
TRBV12-2 few CASRFSNALRTSTDTQYF
TRBV19 - CASRRDTYTGELFF
TRBV7-2 - CASGQGSSYEQYF
TRBV2 few CASPREGSYNEQFF
TRBV7-2 - CASSGGGEQFF
TRBV2 few CASGTGYNEQFF
TRBV14 - CASSQGEKTPQHF
TRBV6-6 - CASSPELAKNIQYF
TRBV6-5 few CASSYQLTSDEQFF
TRBV19 few CATAGQGWYNEQFF
TRBV28 - CAIPRERVQNQPQHF
TRBV5-1 few CASSVGTDTDTQYF
TRBV6-6 few CASSSTGLYEQYF
TRBV18 - CASSPQLASSYNEQFF
TRBV25-1 few CASSESASGTYEQYF
TRBV7-8 - CASSLPAGTGPTGELFF
TRBV28 - CATEDRSYEQYF
TRBV9 few CASSPRPGEGTSPQYF
TRBV2 - CASSEGGRGWDEQYF
TRBV5-1 few CASSFGDRRGETQYF
TRBV28 - CASSPATAPQYF
TRBV7-2 - CASSFSQGETQYF
TRBV29-1 few CSVDWGDGYTF
TRBV6-1 few CASSEARSIMFF
TRBV18 few CASSPPATADSKYF
TRBV28 - CASSSSGTNYNEQFF
TRBV4-1 - CASSLLDRGRWWAFF
TRBV30 few CAWSSTGGGLPQHF
TRBV5-1 few CASSPGQTYGYTF
TRBV19 - CASSIGQGYNEQFF
TRBV9 - CASSVGGGSLNTEAFF
TRBV29-1 few CSVDRGGTEAFF
TRBV15 - CATSRGRTGVKTQYF
TRBV7-9 - CASSNTAEAFF
TRBV5-1 - CASSVRLSTEAFF
TRBV7-2 - CASNGGESIQYF
TRBV18 - CASSPGPGRGEKLFF
TRBV7-8 few CASIRRDRSNEQFF
TRBV7-3 few CASSPEGVSDEQFF
TRBV4-1 few CASSQRVNTEAFF
TRBV6-5 few CASSIQGTSLEQYF
TRBV7-3 - CASSPPGQGTSGANVLTF
TRBV19 - CASSTRGPRAFF
TRBV9 few CASSSRRGYNEQFF
TRBV25-1 - CASAAYNEQFF
TRBV5-4 few CVGGRDYNEQFF
TRBV27 - CASSLSHSGNYEQYF
TRBV11-2 few CASRGGSNTEAFF